This TCR beta chain was observed in a study of shared clonotypes between healthy human individuals. Study at large: The study drew on a couple of women and three men aged 18 to 49 as donors. Study results and limitations: Among non-shared clonotypes, generation probabilities were lower than among those shared by all four donors. Some naive CD4 clonotypes, roughly 4.5%, turned up in common across a handful of donors.

Every subset had its genomic DNA shared out evenly among several immunoSEQ plates. Sequencing was performed with immunoSEQ multiplex PCR; in TCRdb, only in-frame clones are kept and a portion is missing. Of 660,000 or so clones listed, around 96% are singletons. Only CD45RO-negative cells positively selected for CCR7 counted as naive CD8 cells, so terminally differentiated effector memory CD45RA+ cells were excluded. V dropped 1 base and J dropped 4; count of bases not matched to a gene: 4. Germline assignment: CDR1 WSHSY and CDR2 SAAADI. The CDR3 loop spans 15 amino acids. As for this clone: Its antigen is still unknown.

The J gene is TRBJ2-7, the V gene TRBV10-2, with 10 nucleotides matching TRBD2. The sample comprised naive CD8+ T cells sorted from blood. This sequence was found in a woman aged 25-40 years in good health. The CDR3 DNA follows: TGCGCCAGCAGTGAGTTGCCTAGCGGGAGATACGAGCAGTACTTC. Its protein is CASSELPSGRYEQYF.